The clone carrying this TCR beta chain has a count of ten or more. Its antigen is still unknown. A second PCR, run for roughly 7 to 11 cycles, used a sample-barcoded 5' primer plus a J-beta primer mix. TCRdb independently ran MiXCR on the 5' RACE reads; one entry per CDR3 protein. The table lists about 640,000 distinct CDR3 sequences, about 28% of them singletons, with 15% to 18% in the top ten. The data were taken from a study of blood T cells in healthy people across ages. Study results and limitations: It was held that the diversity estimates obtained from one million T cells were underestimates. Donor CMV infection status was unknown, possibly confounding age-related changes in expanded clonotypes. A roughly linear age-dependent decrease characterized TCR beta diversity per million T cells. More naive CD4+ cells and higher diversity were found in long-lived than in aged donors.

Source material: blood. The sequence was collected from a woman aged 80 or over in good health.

The chain's CDR3 is CASSSRDSLTDTQYF. The CDR3 DNA reads as TGTGCCAGCAGCTCCCGGGACAGCCTCACAGATACGCAGTATTTT. The chain joins TRBV11-1 to TRBJ2-3, with TRBD1 matching over 7 bases. Germline V CDR1 and CDR2: SGHAT, FQDESV (reference sequence). The length of the CDR3 is 15 residues. With 4 bases clipped from V and 2 bases from J, the junction kept 6 bases outside the gene matches.